The 25 T cell receptor beta chains below come from one sample, sequenced in a study of blood T cells in healthy people across ages. A second about 6 to 12 cycle PCR used barcoded and J-beta primers. MiXCR, run by TCRdb on the 5' RACE reads, gives a single entry per CDR3 protein. The sample has around 970,000 distinct CDR3 sequences, roughly 47% seen once; the top ten hold about a fifth. The sample taken for sequencing was blood. The receptor source for this set is an older woman in good health.

This rearrangement joins TRBV20-1 to TRBJ2-5; maybe TRBD1 (5 bases). The germline CDR1 and CDR2 sequences are DFQATT and SNEGSKA (reference sequence). Trimming stripped 4 bases from V and 11 bases from J, with 17 bases between. The CDR3 has 12 residues. The CDR3 nucleotides are TGCAGTGCTAACACAGGATGCAATGAGCAGTACTTC. Translation: CSANTGCNEQYF.

This clonotype has more than one count but fewer than ten. V usage is TRBV6-6 and J usage is TRBJ1-2; D unclear. Germline lookup yields CDR1 MNHNY and CDR2 SVGAGI (reference sequence). The CDR3 is made up of 13 amino acids. The V end was cut by 8 bases, the J end by 0 bases, with 10 bases between. CDR3 amino acids: CASFPGANYGYTF. CDR3 nucleotides: TGTGCCAGCTTTCCCGGGGCTAACTATGGCTACACCTTC.

V gene TRBV6-6 combines with J gene TRBJ2-4; tentative D call: TRBD1 (6 bases). The J call is uncertain, as TRBJ2-5 better fits the DNA end. CDR1 is MNHNY, CDR2 SVGAGI, per germline (reference sequence). This CDR3 spans 15 amino acids. CDR3 sequence (DNA): TGTGCCAGCAAGAACGACAGGCGCACCCAAGAGACCCAGTACTTC. Encoded protein: CASKNDRRTQETQYF.

The chain has TRBV7-8 and TRBJ2-5; D possibly corresponds to TRBD2 (5 bases). Trimming cost V 4 bases and J 2 bases, with 17 bases left between them. The CDR3 is 16 residues long. Germline assignment: CDR1 SGHVS and CDR2 FQNEAQ. CDR3 residues: CASSSSPRGVQETQYF. CDR3 bases: TGTGCCAGCAGCTCTAGTCCCCGGGGTGTACAAGAGACCCAGTACTTC.

Points on this clonotype: A read error may explain this, as a much larger clone is one base away. The rearrangement uses TRBV3-1 and TRBJ2-1; 7 nucleotides match TRBD2. This CDR3 is built from 17 residues. J gave up 10 bases and V 1 base, and 16 bases lay outside the gene matches. In germline, CDR1 is LGHDT, CDR2 YNNKEL (reference sequence). The CDR3 nucleotides are TGTGCCAGCAGCCAAGTGAGCGCTACTAGCGCATTCTACGAGCAGTTCTTC. This gives the protein CASSQVSATSAFYEQFF.

On this clonotype: The junction differs from germline at one of its ends, possibly a read error. This chain links TRBV30 with TRBJ1-5, with D maybe TRBD1 (6 bases). The CDR3 loop spans 14 amino acids. Germline CDR1 is GTSNPN and CDR2 is SVGIG (reference sequence). The CDR3 protein is CAWSRGVANRPQHF. The CDR3 bases are TGTGCCTGGAGTAGGGGGGTTGCAAATCGGCCCCAGCATTTT.

This chain connects TRBV28 to TRBJ2-1; D is unresolved. V lost 7 bases, J lost 8 bases, and 12 bases lay in between. Germline assignment: CDR1 MDHEN and CDR2 SYDVKM. The CDR3 spans 12 residues. CDR3 in DNA: TGTGCCAGCAAGTTTCCGCCCGATGAGCAGTTCTTC. Amino acids: CASKFPPDEQFF.

This clonotype was seen only a few times. This chain links TRBV6-6 with TRBJ2-7; 8 bases are shared with TRBD2. Germline V gene data show CDR1 as MNHNY and CDR2 as SVGAGI (reference sequence). With V trimmed by 3 bases and J by 3 bases, 4 bases remained unmatched. The CDR3 spans 14 residues. The CDR3 spells CASSYAGGLYEQYF. As DNA, the CDR3 is TGTGCCAGCAGTTATGCGGGAGGCCTCTACGAGCAGTACTTC.

The J gene is TRBJ1-1, the V gene TRBV6-5, with 7 positions matching TRBD1. The length of the CDR3 is 12 residues. The V and J ends lost 4 bases and 11 bases, in that order; junction bases with no gene match: 7. The germline V gene has CDR1 MNHEY and CDR2 SVGAGI. DNA of the CDR3: TGTGCCAGCAGTTTTCGGAGGGGGCATGCTTTCTTT. As protein: CASSFRRGHAFF.

A remark on this clonotype: A much more abundant neighbour one base away suggests this may be a read error. The chain recombines TRBV29-1 with TRBJ2-7, with 7 bases aligning to TRBD1. V lost 6 bases and J lost 7; bases outside the gene matches: 15. The CDR3 contains 14 residues. Germline-derived CDR1 and CDR2 are SQVTM and ANQGSEA. The DNA of the CDR3 is TGCAGCGTGGGACAGTTGGCAAGATTCGGTGAGCAGTACTTC. Its protein is CSVGQLARFGEQYF.

V gene TRBV20-1 combines with J gene TRBJ2-1; D perhaps matches TRBD2 (6 bases). V lost 0 bases and J 0 bases, leaving 12 bases between the germline ends. Germline lookup yields CDR1 DFQATT and CDR2 SNEGSKA (reference sequence). The CDR3 length is 16 residues. The CDR3: CSARDTSPSSYNEQFF. CDR3 nucleotide sequence: TGCAGTGCTAGAGATACTAGCCCGAGCTCCTACAATGAGCAGTTCTTC.

The genes are TRBV4-1 and TRBJ2-3; the D is unclear. Germline V CDR1 and CDR2: MGHRA, YSYEKL. The V and J ends lost 0 bases and 4 bases respectively, with 8 bases between them. This CDR3 spans 14 amino acids. CDR3 DNA: TGCGCCAGCAGCCAAGAATCGGTCGCAGATACGCAGTATTTT. Amino acid sequence: CASSQESVADTQYF.

The V gene is TRBV29-1, the J gene TRBJ1-2; D not certain. Trimming took off 3 bases at V and 4 bases at J, with 9 bases between the two ends. Germline V gives CDR1 SQVTM, CDR2 ANQGSEA. The CDR3 extends over 12 amino acids. CDR3 loop: CSVEEEAYGYTF. The CDR3, as DNA: TGCAGCGTTGAGGAGGAGGCCTATGGCTACACCTTC.

The chain combines TRBV12-5 with TRBJ2-3; 10 nucleotides align to TRBD2. This CDR3 region has 16 residues. V lost 5 bases to trimming and J lost 0 bases; unmatched junction nucleotides: 5. Per the germline V gene, CDR1 is LGHNT and CDR2 is FRNRAP. CDR3: CASGLGLAASTDTQYF. Written as DNA, the CDR3 is TGTGCTAGTGGTCTAGGACTAGCGGCCAGCACAGATACGCAGTATTTT.

The CDR3 loop reads CATSKDRALRDGYTF. The CDR3 coding sequence is TGTGCCACCAGCAAAGATCGGGCGCTACGGGATGGCTACACCTTC. This sequence joins TRBV15 and TRBJ1-2, with D uncertain. Deletions cut 4 bases from V and 6 bases from J, with 18 bases between. CDR1 and CDR2 from the germline V gene are LNHNV and YYDKDF (reference sequence). The CDR3 contains 15 residues.

This CDR3 is CASSPQNRELSNQPQHF. The CDR3 DNA follows: TGTGCCAGCAGCCCACAAAACAGGGAACTAAGCAATCAGCCCCAGCATTTT. This chain joins TRBV7-8 and TRBJ1-5; tentatively, D is TRBD1 (6 bases). Trimming cost V 5 bases and J 1 base, with 18 bases left between them. This CDR3 is 17 amino acids long. Germline V gene lookup returns CDR1 SGHVS and CDR2 FQNEAQ.

This chain connects TRBV28 to TRBJ2-1; 8 bases are a match to TRBD2. Germline V gives CDR1 MDHEN, CDR2 SYDVKM. The CDR3 runs to 12 residues. The V segment lost 10 bases and the J segment 13 bases; nucleotides outside the gene matches: 12. CDR3 in DNA: TGTGCCACAACCGGGACTAGAAGACCCCAGTTCTTC. It specifies CATTGTRRPQFF.

The J gene is TRBJ2-5, the V gene TRBV7-2; 10 nucleotides align to TRBD2. V shed 3 bases and J 5 bases; nucleotides not matched to a gene: 9. Per the germline V gene, CDR1 is SGHTA and CDR2 is FQGNSA. The CDR3 length is 16 residues. CDR3 in amino acids: CASSFSLAGVAETQYF. The CDR3 DNA follows: TGTGCCAGCAGCTTCAGTCTAGCGGGAGTGGCGGAGACCCAGTACTTC. Full variable domain (outside the CDR3, taken from reference TRBV7-2 and TRBJ2-5): GAGVSQSPSNKVTEKGKDVELRCDPISGHTALYWYRQSLGQGLEFLIYFQGNSAPDKSGLPSDRFSAERTGGSVSTLTIQRTQQEDSAVYLCASSFSLAGVAETQYFGPGTRLLVL.

This chain uses TRBV30 with TRBJ2-2; TRBD2 matches at 7 bases. There are 13 residues in the CDR3. Losses at the gene ends were 5 bases for V and 4 bases for J; bases not matched to a gene: 4. Germline values: CDR1 GTSNPN, CDR2 SVGIG (reference sequence). The CDR3: CAWGAGFTGELFF. The CDR3 DNA reads TGTGCCTGGGGAGCGGGATTCACCGGGGAGCTGTTTTTT.

The V call is TRBV24-1, the J call TRBJ2-7; D remains unclear. Germline V gene lookup returns CDR1 KGHDR and CDR2 SFDVKD. The CDR3 is made up of 15 amino acids. V lost 0 bases and J lost 8, with 16 bases in between. This CDR3 reads CATSDLTDPSGQQYF. As DNA, the CDR3 is TGTGCCACCAGTGATTTGACAGACCCGTCCGGCCAGCAGTACTTC.

J is TRBJ1-4 and V is TRBV6-1, with D uncertain. V lost 10 bases to trimming and J lost 4 bases, with 7 bases between them. The CDR3 runs 11 residues. Germline V gene data show CDR1 as MNHNS and CDR2 as SASEGT. This CDR3 reads CATYSNEKLFF. The CDR3 nucleotides read TGTGCCACCTATAGTAATGAAAAACTGTTTTTT.

This sequence joins TRBV7-2 and TRBJ1-4; D is ambiguous. Trimming pared 6 bases from V and 1 base from J, leaving 9 bases between. The CDR3 loop spans 14 amino acids. Germline CDR1 and CDR2: SGHTA and FQGNSA. CDR3 amino acids: CASSSVGTNEKLFF. The CDR3 bases are TGTGCCAGCAGTAGTGTTGGAACTAATGAAAAACTGTTTTTT.

J is TRBJ2-7 and V is TRBV29-1; D tentatively fits TRBD1 or TRBD2 (5 bases each). The V gene lost 5 bases and the J gene lost 3 bases, with 32 bases spanning the gap. This CDR3 has 19 residues. The germline gives CDR1 SQVTM, CDR2 ANQGSEA. CDR3: CSVRLLIVQVGILHYEQYF. In DNA form, the CDR3 reads TGCAGCGTTCGCCTATTGATTGTACAGGTCGGGATCCTGCACTACGAGCAGTACTTC.

This clonotype was seen only a few times. The V call is TRBV28, the J call TRBJ1-2; D unclear. The CDR3 length is 14 residues. Trimming took 7 bases from V and 4 from J, leaving 16 bases between them. Germline CDR1 MDHEN, CDR2 SYDVKM. CDR3 in amino acids: CASNPEWVGYGYTF. For the CDR3, the DNA is TGTGCCAGCAATCCGGAGTGGGTAGGCTATGGCTACACCTTC.

This clonotype was observed a handful of times. The gene calls are TRBV4-3 and TRBJ2-1; weak D call: TRBD2 (5 bases). The CDR3 is 17 residues long. The V gene's germline CDR1 is LGHNA and CDR2 YSLEER. Deletions cut 2 bases from V and 4 bases from J, with 18 bases between. The CDR3 sequence: CASSQTALGAVYNEQFF. The CDR3 DNA reads TGCGCCAGCAGCCAAACAGCTTTGGGAGCGGTTTACAATGAGCAGTTCTTC.